This entry is about one T cell receptor (beta chain). Its antigen has not been determined. The record has no base qualities; no much larger clone is one base away. This sample is drawn from a study of T cell responses to AZD1222 COVID-19 vaccine (dated by TCRdb to the early 2020s). For the wider study: A total of 233 trial participants underwent TCR sequencing, of whom around 200 received two doses of AZD1222 and some 25 received two doses of the MenACWY control vaccine. Enrollment into the trials was organized by age into subgroups of 18-55, 56-69 and 70-plus years, and those subgroups contained approximately 160, 26 and 62 TCR-sequenced participants, respectively.

The V and J ends are trimmed by 4 bases and 5 bases, leaving 10 bases between them. Inclusive of the bounding cysteine and phenylalanine, the CDR3 is 13 residues long. The retained sequence is limited to the CDR3, 39 bases, with the frame set at the first base. The germline V gene gives CDR1 as KGHDR and CDR2 as SFDVKD. The intended sense of this specimen's time point label: sample from adult after SARS-CoV-2 infection, after symptom onset. Two convalescent COVID-19 patients, sampled after symptom onset from adults with prior SARS-CoV-2 infection, were also TCR-sequenced for comparison. Summary of the overall study and its limitations: Participants were mostly white British, with more females than males. The authors suggested clonal diversity may have been underestimated. Because no samples from the day 14 peak response were available, repertoires could be characterized only after the peak T cell response. The vaccine-associated CD4 TCRs covered the entire spike protein, and the dominant responses fell in regions 160-218 and 743-854. Nearly half of unique spike-specific TCRs reportedly recognized epitopes outside regions mutated in the B.1.351 and B.1.1.7 variants. A significant rise in spike-specific TCR breadth and depth was observed after two AZD1222 doses relative to day 0 and relative to MenACWY recipients. In the small 56-69-year group, the increase in depth fell short of significance, most likely because of low power. Only 5 to 7 AZD1222 recipients were SARS-CoV-2 seropositive at baseline, limiting conclusions about previously exposed vaccinees.

The CDR3 regions of human TCRbeta chains were analyzed by immunosequencing. On the study's bioinformatics: Repertoire TCRs were checked for matches against a reference library of SARS-CoV-2-specific TCRs that had been generated using the MIRA antigen-specificity platform. Breadth meant the fraction of unique TCRs that were SARS-CoV-2-associated, whereas depth meant the fraction of total T cells that were SARS-CoV-2-associated. Using the MIRA data, every spike-specific TCR was mapped to the spike region that the TCR reacted to and assigned to either a CD4 or a CD8 class. Log10-transformed breadth and depth values were compared by one-way ANOVA with Sidak's multiple comparisons tests. TCRdb provides this immuneACCESS table in a form limited to in-frame rearrangements. Some clones are lacking; in checked studies, under half of them reflect an unresolved V gene, and why the rest are absent is not known. Clone size and the V and J calls come from that table; the DNA yielded D and trimming. Within this sample are just over 150,000 clones, with around 85% of them counted one time only. The ten largest clones take up over 6% of the sample.

This specimen consisted of peripheral blood, obtained after recovery from COVID-19. This sequence was found in an adult who had recovered from COVID-19. Recombination linked TRBV24-1 to TRBJ2-5; the D gene is perhaps TRBD2, from 6 matching bases. The DNA sequence is given as TGTGCCACCAGTGAGGAGGGTCGGGAGACCCAGTACTTC. Translated, this gives CATSEEGRETQYF.